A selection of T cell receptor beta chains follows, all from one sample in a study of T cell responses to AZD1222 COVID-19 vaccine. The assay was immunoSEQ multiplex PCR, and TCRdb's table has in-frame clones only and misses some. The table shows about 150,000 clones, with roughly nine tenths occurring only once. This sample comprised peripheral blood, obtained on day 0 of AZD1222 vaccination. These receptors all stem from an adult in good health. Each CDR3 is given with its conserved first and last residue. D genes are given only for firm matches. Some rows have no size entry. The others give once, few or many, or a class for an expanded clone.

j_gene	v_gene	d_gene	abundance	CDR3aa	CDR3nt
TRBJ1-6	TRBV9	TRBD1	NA	CASSPPHRGRDSPLHF	TGTGCCAGCAGCCCCCCCCACAGGGGTAGGGATTCACCCCTCCACTTT
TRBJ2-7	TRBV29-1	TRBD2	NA	CSTRLAGGYEQYF	TGCAGCACCCGACTAGCGGGAGGGTACGAGCAGTACTTC
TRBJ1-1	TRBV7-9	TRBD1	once	CASSLVGRTGEAFF	TGTGCCAGCAGCTTAGTTGGTAGGACAGGTGAAGCTTTCTTT
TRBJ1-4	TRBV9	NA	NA	CASSVGGLTEKLFF	TGTGCCAGCAGCGTAGGGGGTCTCACTGAAAAACTGTTTTTT
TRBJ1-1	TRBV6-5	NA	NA	CASRNRGMNTEAFF	TGTGCCAGCAGGAATAGGGGTATGAACACTGAAGCTTTCTTT
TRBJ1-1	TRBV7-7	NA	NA	CASSFDRDTEAFF	TGTGCTAGCAGCTTCGACAGAGACACTGAAGCTTTCTTT
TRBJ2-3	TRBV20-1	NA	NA	CSAHTDTQYF	TGCAGTGCCCACACAGATACGCAGTATTTT
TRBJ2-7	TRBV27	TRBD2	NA	CASSVGLAGPYEQYF	TGTGCCAGCAGTGTGGGACTAGCGGGTCCCTACGAGCAGTACTTC
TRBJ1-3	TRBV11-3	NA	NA	CASSPGRTWTIYF	TGTGCCAGCAGCCCGGGACGGACTTGGACCATATATTTT
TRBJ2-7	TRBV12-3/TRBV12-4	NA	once	CASSPTTRAEQYF	TGTGCCAGCAGTCCCACCACGAGGGCCGAGCAGTACTTC
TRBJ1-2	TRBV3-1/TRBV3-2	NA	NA	CASSHAGTPNYGYTF	TGTGCCAGCAGCCACGCCGGGACACCCAACTATGGCTACACCTTC
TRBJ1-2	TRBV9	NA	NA	CASSEEGTYGYTF	TGTGCCAGCAGCGAAGAAGGAACCTATGGCTACACCTTC
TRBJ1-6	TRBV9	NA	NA	CASSARAPTNSPLHF	TGTGCCAGCAGCGCCCGGGCACCTACAAATTCACCCCTCCACTTT
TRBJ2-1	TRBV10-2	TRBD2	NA	CATVGAEAGVDNEQFF	TGCGCCACCGTTGGGGCCGAGGCGGGAGTGGATAATGAGCAGTTCTTC
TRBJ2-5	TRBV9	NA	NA	CASSRDQETQYF	TGTGCCAGCAGTCGGGACCAAGAGACCCAGTACTTC
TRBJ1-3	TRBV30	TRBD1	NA	CAWSVLGTAGNTIYF	TGTGCCTGGAGTGTTTTGGGGACAGCTGGAAACACCATATATTTT
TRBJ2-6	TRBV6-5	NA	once	CASSSLTNSGANVLTF	TGTGCCAGCAGTTCCCTCACCAACTCTGGGGCCAACGTCCTGACTTTC
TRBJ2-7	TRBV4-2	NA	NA	CASSQEPAAASYEQYF	TGTGCCAGCAGCCAAGAGCCCGCTGCTGCCTCCTACGAGCAGTACTTC
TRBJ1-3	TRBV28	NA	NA	CASSLAGVTGNTIYF	TGTGCCAGCAGTTTAGCGGGGGTTACTGGAAACACCATATATTTT
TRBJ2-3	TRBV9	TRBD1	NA	CASSIQGESSTDTQYF	TGTGCCAGCAGCATCCAGGGGGAATCGAGCACAGATACGCAGTATTTT
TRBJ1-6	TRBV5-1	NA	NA	CASSVAGDNSPLHF	TGCGCCAGCAGCGTGGCAGGGGATAATTCACCCCTCCACTTT
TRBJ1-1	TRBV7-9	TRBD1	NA	CASSWTGGGTEAFF	TGTGCCAGCAGCTGGACAGGGGGCGGTACTGAAGCTTTCTTT
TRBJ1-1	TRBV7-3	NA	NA	CASSRGGRTEAFF	TGTGCCAGCAGCCGCGGGGGACGCACTGAAGCTTTCTTT
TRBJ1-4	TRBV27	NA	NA	CASRGLGAWGDPNEKLFF	TGTGCCAGCAGGGGGCTCGGGGCTTGGGGGGATCCTAATGAAAAACTGTTTTTT
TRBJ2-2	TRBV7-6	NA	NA	CASSLDGELFF	TGTGCCAGCAGCTTGGACGGGGAGCTGTTTTTT
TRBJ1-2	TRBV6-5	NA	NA	CASTSSGNYGYTF	TGTGCCAGCACATCCTCAGGAAACTATGGCTACACCTTC